Each of the 29 T cell receptor beta chains below was sequenced from the same sample in a study of regulatory T cells in long-lasting Graves disease. Building of the TCR beta libraries involved iRepertoire HTBI primers and Arm-PCR of CDR3 regions. MiXCR, run by TCRdb on the multiplex PCR reads, gives a single entry per CDR3 protein. The repertoire holds 350,000 to 500,000 distinct CDR3 sequences, with around 17% as singletons. Time point denoted: newly diagnosed GD, antithyroid drugs for less than 3 months. PBMCs were the source of the RNA used for TCR sequencing. These records were also assigned to another study, of T cells in Graves' hyperthyroidism and ophthalmopathy.

The sequencing used peripheral blood mononuclear cells (PBMCs), collected at new diagnosis, from a patient treated with antithyroid drugs. All receptors derive from a woman in her 30s with Graves disease.

This clonotype showed up many times. J is TRBJ2-3 and V is TRBV20-1; 9 bases line up with TRBD2. The CDR3 loop spans 16 amino acids. Germline trimming cut 6 bases from V and 4 bases from J; bases unmatched to any gene: 14. Germline assignment: CDR1 DFQATT and CDR2 SNEGSKA (reference sequence). The CDR3 sequence: CSAPAGSGSWSDTQYF. CDR3 nucleotide sequence: TGCAGTGCCCCCGCGGGTAGCGGGAGCTGGTCAGATACGCAGTATTTT.

The CDR3: CASSQTGGPGTDTQYF. CDR3 DNA: TGTGCCAGCAGCCAAACGGGAGGGCCGGGAACAGATACGCAGTATTTT. The chain combines TRBV4-2 with TRBJ2-3, with TRBD2 identical over 8 bases. Germline V gene sequence: CDR1 LGHNA, CDR2 YNFKEQ. The V and J ends lost 2 bases and 3 bases, in that order; junction bases with no gene match: 7. CDR3 size: 16 residues.

This clonotype was observed at least ten times. CDR3 in amino acids: CASSLWTGVGSGANVLTF. The CDR3 bases are TGTGCCAGCAGTTTATGGACAGGAGTAGGATCTGGGGCCAACGTCCTGACTTTC. The chain combines TRBV28 with TRBJ2-6; D is perhaps TRBD1 (6 bases). CDR3 length equals 18 residues. Trimming left V 0 bases short and J 1 base short, with 13 bases between. CDR1 and CDR2 (germline): MDHEN, SYDVKM.

In this sample, this clonotype turned up a few times. This sequence joins TRBV3-1 and TRBJ2-7; 8 bases fit TRBD1. In germline, CDR1 is LGHDT, CDR2 YNNKEL (reference sequence). This CDR3 region has 17 residues. The V gene end was trimmed by 0 bases and the J gene end by 4 bases; junction bases not matched to a gene: 11. For the CDR3, the DNA is TGTGCCAGCAGCCAAGATTGGAGTCAGGGGGCGTCTTACGAGCAGTACTTC. Translated, it gives CASSQDWSQGASYEQYF.

This clonotype was recorded at least ten times. V gene TRBV7-9 combines with J gene TRBJ2-7, with 7 bases matching TRBD1. V trimming: 6 bases; J trimming: 2 bases; junction bases outside the gene matches: 13. Germline assignment: CDR1 SEHNR and CDR2 FQNEAQ (reference sequence). The CDR3 spans 16 residues. Here the CDR3 reads CASRPATGIRAYEQYF. CDR3 nucleotide sequence: TGTGCCAGCAGGCCCGCGACAGGGATACGAGCCTACGAGCAGTACTTC. The entire variable domain, with the rest obtained from reference TRBV7-9 and TRBJ2-7, is as follows: DTGVSQNPRHKITKRGQNVTFRCDPISEHNRLYWYRQTLGQGPEFLTYFQNEAQLEKSRLLSDRFSAERPKGSFSTLEIQRTEQGDSAMYLCASRPATGIRAYEQYFGPGTRLTVT.

As concerns this clonotype: The junction differs from germline at one of its ends, possibly a read error. This chain joins TRBV19 and TRBJ2-3, with no clear D. CDR3 length: 13 amino acids. The V gene's germline CDR1 is LNHDA and CDR2 SQIVND (reference sequence). Here the CDR3 reads CACSTEAADTQYF. The CDR3 DNA reads TGTGCCTGTAGTACAGAGGCCGCAGATACGCAGTATTTT.

The chain uses TRBV5-4 and TRBJ2-1; TRBD1 might be the D (7 bases). Deletions cut 2 bases from V and 8 bases from J, with 11 bases between. The CDR3 sequence is 13 residues long. The V gene's germline CDR1 is SGHNT and CDR2 YYREEE (reference sequence). In DNA, the CDR3 is TGTGCCAGCAGCTTTGGAGGGGGCGATGAGCAGTTCTTC. The encoded protein is CASSFGGGDEQFF.

V gene TRBV4-2 combines with J gene TRBJ2-7; no reliable D call. This CDR3 has 13 amino acids. From germline, CDR1 is LGHNA and CDR2 YNFKEQ. The germline V and J ends were trimmed by 0 bases and 8 bases, with 11 bases remaining between them. The CDR3 nucleotides read TGTGCCAGCAGCCAAGATGGGCCCACCAAGCAGTACTTC. It is translated as CASSQDGPTKQYF.

This clonotype was seen more than once but under ten times. V gene TRBV20-1 combines with J gene TRBJ2-1; perhaps TRBD2 as D (6 bases). Trimming took 3 bases from V and 4 from J, leaving 16 bases between them. The CDR3 has 15 residues. Germline CDR1 reads DFQATT; CDR2 reads SNEGSKA (reference sequence). The CDR3 protein is CSASEEGRGYNEQFF. As DNA, the CDR3 is TGCAGTGCTAGTGAGGAGGGCCGGGGGTACAATGAGCAGTTCTTC.

This clonotype was picked up many times. The chain recombines TRBV7-2 with TRBJ2-5; D uncertain. The CDR3 is 13 residues long. CDR1 SGHTA and CDR2 FQGNSA come from the germline V gene. The V and J ends lost 0 bases and 7 bases respectively, with 9 bases between them. The CDR3 here is CASSLAAATTQYF. The CDR3 nucleotides are TGTGCCAGCAGCTTAGCGGCCGCCACGACCCAGTACTTC.

This clonotype has at least ten counts. The chain carries TRBV27 and TRBJ2-1; TRBD2 matches 9 bases. Trimming removed 0 bases from V and 7 bases from J; junction bases left unmatched: 7. The CDR3 has 16 residues. CDR1 and CDR2 (germline): MNHEY, SMNVEV (reference sequence). The DNA of the CDR3 is TGTGCCAGCAGTTTATCGTCCGGGACTAGCTTAAATGAGCAGTTCTTC. As protein: CASSLSSGTSLNEQFF.

This clonotype came up many times. The V call is TRBV27, the J call TRBJ2-3; 12 bases fit TRBD2. The V segment lost 11 bases and the J segment 5 bases; nucleotides outside the gene matches: 17. Germline V gene data show CDR1 as MNHEY and CDR2 as SMNVEV (reference sequence). The CDR3 has 17 residues. In nucleotides, the CDR3 is TGTGCCCAACCCATACTGCTACTAGCGGGAGGAGGAGATACGCAGTATTTT. Its translation is CAQPILLLAGGGDTQYF.

The rearrangement links TRBV14 to TRBJ2-7; D remains ambiguous. The CDR3 runs 15 residues. V was trimmed by 0 bases and J by 2 bases, leaving 11 bases between them. Germline V gives CDR1 SGHDN, CDR2 FVKESK. This CDR3 reads CASSQEISAAYEQYF. As DNA, the CDR3 is TGTGCCAGCAGCCAAGAAATTTCAGCCGCCTACGAGCAGTACTTC.

This clonotype was found many times. The chain couples TRBV11-2 to TRBJ2-7; the match to TRBD2 covers 13 bases. CDR3 length equals 15 residues. After removal of 2 bases from V and 5 bases from J, the junction contained 3 bases not matched to a gene. CDR1 and CDR2 from the germline V gene are SGHAT and FQNNGV. CDR3 nucleotides: TGTGCCAGCAGCTTATGGACTAGCGGGAGCAACGAGCAGTACTTC. It specifies CASSLWTSGSNEQYF.

This clonotype was counted only a few times. The chain links TRBV19 to TRBJ1-2; no clear D. Germline-derived CDR1 and CDR2 are LNHDA and SQIVND (reference sequence). V shed 8 bases and J shed 6 bases, with 13 bases lying between them. The CDR3 sequence is 12 residues long. The CDR3 region has the DNA TGTGCCAGTGTGGATGGGTTTGATGGCTACACCTTC. Protein: CASVDGFDGYTF.

This clonotype was recorded many times. The chain couples TRBV7-3 to TRBJ2-1; unclear D gene. V lost 5 bases and J lost 9, with 11 bases in between. Germline CDR1 and CDR2: SGHTA and FQGTGA. The CDR3 loop spans 12 amino acids. The CDR3 nucleotides are TGTGCCAGCAGCGTCTTGGGTGGTGAGCAGTTCTTC. Protein: CASSVLGGEQFF.

A remark on this clonotype: This may arise from a read error, as a much more abundant clone is one base away. No conserved phenylalanine or tryptophan is present at the end of the CDR3, so a read error is the likely explanation. This chain uses TRBV7-2 with TRBJ1-1, with 9 bases identical to TRBD1. With V trimmed by 5 bases and J by 7 bases, 11 bases remained unmatched. Germline V lookup: CDR1 SGHTA, CDR2 FQGNSA. This CDR3 spans 15 amino acids. CDR3 sequence: CASSRPGQGHLEAFS. CDR3 sequence (DNA): TGTGCCAGCAGCCGTCCGGGACAGGGACACCTTGAAGCTTTCTCT.

This clonotype was detected a few times. V is TRBV5-1 and J is TRBJ2-4; D perhaps matches TRBD2 (6 bases). The V gene lost 4 bases and the J gene lost 6 bases, with 14 bases spanning the gap. The CDR3 covers 14 residues. Germline assignment: CDR1 SGHRS and CDR2 YFSETQ. For the CDR3, the DNA is TGCGCCAGCAGCCCCTCGATTAGCGGAAACATTCAGTACTTC. Its translation is CASSPSISGNIQYF.

This clonotype was counted ten times or more. J is TRBJ2-3 and V is TRBV30, with D tentatively TRBD2 (5 bases). This CDR3 spans 17 amino acids. Germline CDR1 is GTSNPN and CDR2 is SVGIG (reference sequence). The V end lost 2 bases, the J end lost 0 bases, and 18 bases lay between the germline ends. CDR3 in amino acids: CAWSFLRSWTSTDTQYF. As DNA, the CDR3 is TGTGCCTGGAGTTTCCTTCGTAGCTGGACTAGCACAGATACGCAGTATTTT.

This clonotype was observed a few times. The chain has TRBV7-2 and TRBJ2-1, with 10 bases fitting TRBD1. This CDR3 has 16 residues. Unmatched junction bases numbered 9, after V lost 5 bases and J lost 5 bases. Germline-derived CDR1 and CDR2 are SGHTA and FQGNSA. In DNA form, the CDR3 reads TGTGCCAGCAGCCCACAGACAGGGGGCCTCGACAATGAGCAGTTCTTC. Protein sequence: CASSPQTGGLDNEQFF. Based on the CDR3 plus reference TRBV7-2 and TRBJ2-1, the full variable domain is GAGVSQSPSNKVTEKGKDVELRCDPISGHTALYWYRQSLGQGLEFLIYFQGNSAPDKSGLPSDRFSAERTGGSVSTLTIQRTQQEDSAVYLCASSPQTGGLDNEQFFGPGTRLTVL.

On this clonotype itself: Since a much larger clone is just one base distant, this may be a read error. This sequence joins TRBV6-8 and TRBJ2-5; D is possibly TRBD2 (5 bases). Germline CDR1 is MNHGY and CDR2 is SAAAGT. The CDR3 is 16 amino acids. The CDR3 DNA reads as TGTGTCAGCAGTAAAAGGCCGGAGGAAATTCAAGAGACCCAGTACTTC. Translated: CVSSKRPEEIQETQYF.

This clonotype was seen at least ten times. The chain couples TRBV29-1 to TRBJ1-1; TRBD1 is a possible D gene (6 bases). The CDR3 is 14 residues long. Between the trimmed V and J ends, which lost 2 bases and 8 bases, there was a span of 18 bases. Germline V gene lookup returns CDR1 SQVTM and CDR2 ANQGSEA. CDR3 amino acids: CSVELLGVRGEAFF. DNA for the CDR3: TGCAGCGTTGAACTCCTAGGCGTCAGGGGCGAAGCTTTCTTT.

CDR3 protein: CAWSTARWGRGGYTF. The CDR3 DNA is TGTGCCTGGAGTACCGCACGCTGGGGGCGGGGTGGCTACACCTTC. This chain uses TRBV30 with TRBJ1-2; perhaps TRBD1 as D (6 bases). The germline gives CDR1 GTSNPN, CDR2 SVGIG (reference sequence). The CDR3 covers 15 residues. The germline V and J ends were trimmed by 2 bases and 7 bases, with 20 bases remaining between them.

This clonotype came up a few times. The chain couples TRBV5-1 to TRBJ2-2, with D tentatively TRBD1 (6 bases). V was trimmed by 8 bases and J by 6 bases, leaving 23 bases between them. Germline lookup yields CDR1 SGHRS and CDR2 YFSETQ. The CDR3 length is 16 residues. CDR3: CASRQAVGSSAGELFF. CDR3 in DNA: TGCGCCAGTCGACAGGCTGTGGGGTCTTCCGCCGGGGAGCTGTTTTTT.

This clonotype was picked up many times. The chain carries TRBV3-1 and TRBJ2-5, with a tentative D call TRBD1 (6 bases). The length of the CDR3 is 17 residues. Trimming took off 7 bases at V and 1 base at J, with 22 bases between the two ends. Germline values: CDR1 LGHDT, CDR2 YNNKEL (reference sequence). The CDR3 is CASIRNQGISGQETQYF. CDR3 coding DNA: TGTGCCAGCATCAGAAACCAGGGGATTTCGGGCCAAGAGACCCAGTACTTC.

At least ten counts were recorded for this clonotype. This chain connects TRBV20-1 to TRBJ2-1, with 12 bases aligning to TRBD2. The CDR3 is 12 residues long. Germline V gene sequence: CDR1 DFQATT, CDR2 SNEGSKA (reference sequence). The V gene end was trimmed by 6 bases and the J gene end by 12 bases; junction bases not matched to a gene: 6. As DNA, the CDR3 is TGCAGTGCAACTCCGGGACTAGCGGGGCAGTTCTTC. Translation gives CSATPGLAGQFF.

Points on this clonotype: One base away lies a much larger clone, so this may be a sequencing read error. The rearrangement joins TRBV28 to TRBJ2-5; D is perhaps TRBD2 (5 bases). Germline loops: CDR1 MDHEN, CDR2 SYDVKM. CDR3 size: 13 residues. The CDR3 DNA reads TGTGCCAGCACCAACGCCCGGGAAGAGGCCCAGTACTTC. Translated: CASTNAREEAQYF. Combining the CDR3 with reference TRBV28 and TRBJ2-5 gives the whole variable domain DVKVTQSSRYLVKRTGEKVFLECVQDMDHENMFWYRQDPGLGLRLIYFSYDVKMKEKGDIPEGYSVSREKKERFSLILESASTNQTSMYLCASTNAREEAQYFGPGTRLLVL.

This clonotype was seen many times. J is TRBJ2-1 and V is TRBV20-1; 7 positions agree with TRBD2. The CDR3 spans 17 residues. CDR1 and CDR2 (germline): DFQATT, SNEGSKA (reference sequence). V was pared by 1 base and J by 8 bases, with 17 bases of the junction left unmatched. The CDR3 is CSARGLSVTGRWDEQFF. Written as DNA, the CDR3 is TGCAGTGCTAGAGGCCTCAGTGTGACCGGGAGGTGGGATGAGCAGTTCTTC.

The table lists this clonotype with many counts. This sequence joins TRBV7-9 and TRBJ1-1; 8 bases align to TRBD1. Germline V lookup: CDR1 SEHNR, CDR2 FQNEAQ (reference sequence). V lost 2 bases, J lost 7 bases, and 9 bases stayed unmatched. The CDR3 spans 15 residues. CDR3 sequence: CASSLTGTGEDEAFF. CDR3 coding DNA: TGTGCCAGCAGCTTAACAGGGACAGGTGAGGATGAAGCTTTCTTT.